The rows below give T cell receptor beta chains drawn from one sample of a study of graft-versus-host responses after intestinal transplantation. Libraries were prepared by immunoSEQ multiplex PCR; TCRdb keeps only in-frame clonotypes and omits some of them. Among about 86,000 clones listed, roughly nine tenths were seen once. These receptors are not linked to any known antigen. The material sequenced was unstimulated CD4+ T cells sorted from spleen or lymph node cells, taken before transplant. Source of these receptors: a human donor who was the organ donor for an intestinal transplant. The CDR3 runs from the conserved cysteine through the conserved F or W. The order of the fields is J gene, V gene, D gene, clone size, CDR3 DNA, CDR3 protein. A D gene is named only where the DNA matches it firmly. Clone size is given for some rows only: seen once, a few or many times, or a class if the clone is expanded.

J: TRBJ2-7; V: TRBV27; D: TRBD1; size: NA; DNA: TGTGCCAGCAGTTTTTCAGGGACAGTCTACGAGCAGTACTTC; CDR3: CASSFSGTVYEQYF
J: TRBJ2-5; V: TRBV7-9; D: TRBD2; size: NA; DNA: TGTGCCAGCAGCGGGGGGAGGGGAGTGAGGCAAGAGACCCAGTACTTC; CDR3: CASSGGRGVRQETQYF
J: TRBJ2-1; V: TRBV6-1; D: TRBD2; size: NA; DNA: TGTGCCAGCAGTCGACTAGCGGGGTTGAATGAGCAGTTCTTC; CDR3: CASSRLAGLNEQFF
J: TRBJ2-5; V: TRBV5-1; D: TRBD2; size: NA; DNA: TGCGCCAGCAGCAGGGCGGGAGATGAGACCCAGTACTTC; CDR3: CASSRAGDETQYF
J: TRBJ2-2; V: TRBV5-1; D: TRBD2; size: NA; DNA: TGCGCCAGCAGCCCTATAGCGGGGGACACCACCGGGGAGCTGTTTTTT; CDR3: CASSPIAGDTTGELFF
J: TRBJ2-2; V: TRBV7-3; D: NA; size: NA; DNA: TGTGCCAGCAGCTTACAAGGACGGACTAACACCGGGGAGCTGTTTTTT; CDR3: CASSLQGRTNTGELFF
J: TRBJ2-7; V: TRBV18; D: TRBD2; size: NA; DNA: TGTGCCAGCTCACCACTCCGCGGGGGCTCCTACGAGCAGTACTTC; CDR3: CASSPLRGGSYEQYF
J: TRBJ2-1; V: TRBV15; D: NA; size: NA; DNA: TGTGCCACCAGCAGAGTGGGGGGGCACAACAATGAGCAGTTCTTC; CDR3: CATSRVGGHNNEQFF
J: TRBJ2-7; V: TRBV19; D: TRBD1; size: NA; DNA: TGTGCCAGTAGTGCAACAGGGGGGTACGAGCAGTACTTC; CDR3: CASSATGGYEQYF
J: TRBJ1-2; V: TRBV27; D: NA; size: NA; DNA: TGTGCCAGCAGTCCTTGGGGGGGGGACTACACCTTC; CDR3: CASSPWGGDYTF
J: TRBJ1-1; V: TRBV7-9; D: NA; size: NA; DNA: TGTGCCAGCAGCTTAGCGTGGGGAGGGGGAGAAACTGAAGCTTTCTTT; CDR3: CASSLAWGGGETEAFF
J: TRBJ2-1; V: TRBV7-2; D: TRBD2; size: NA; DNA: TGTGCCAGCAGCTTAGGCCTAGCGGTTGGGATAGGTGAGCAGTTCTTC; CDR3: CASSLGLAVGIGEQFF
J: TRBJ1-1; V: TRBV5-4; D: NA; size: NA; DNA: TGTGCCAGCAGCTCACAGGGAGCGGACGCTGAAGCTTTCTTT; CDR3: CASSSQGADAEAFF
J: TRBJ2-7; V: TRBV7-2; D: NA; size: NA; DNA: TGTGCCAGCAGCTTAGAATCTTTACGGGCCTACGAGCAGTACTTC; CDR3: CASSLESLRAYEQYF
J: TRBJ1-2; V: TRBV19; D: NA; size: NA; DNA: TGTGCCAGTAGCCAGGCCGGTCGGGGAGGCGGCTATGGCTACACCTTC; CDR3: CASSQAGRGGGYGYTF
J: TRBJ2-7; V: TRBV14; D: NA; size: NA; DNA: TGTGCCAGCAGCCTATACTACGAGCAGTACTTC; CDR3: CASSLYYEQYF
J: TRBJ2-5; V: TRBV5-1; D: TRBD1; size: NA; DNA: TGCGCCAGCAGTCCAACAGGGGAAATGGTTGGGGAGACCCAGTACTTC; CDR3: CASSPTGEMVGETQYF
J: TRBJ2-7; V: TRBV27; D: TRBD2; size: NA; DNA: TGTGCCAGCAGTTTTAGCGGGGTGGTGAGCGAGCAGTGCTTC; CDR3: CASSFSGVVSEQCF
J: TRBJ2-1; V: TRBV12-5; D: TRBD2; size: NA; DNA: TGTGCTAGTGCGCGGGGGGGCCCATACAATGAGCAGTTCTTC; CDR3: CASARGGPYNEQFF
J: TRBJ1-2; V: TRBV6-4; D: NA; size: NA; DNA: TGTGCCAGCAGCGAGGGAGTTAACTATGGCTACACCTTC; CDR3: CASSEGVNYGYTF
J: TRBJ1-2; V: TRBV6-6; D: TRBD1; size: NA; DNA: TGTGCCAGCAGTTCTCAGGGGGACTATGGCTACACCTTC; CDR3: CASSSQGDYGYTF
J: TRBJ2-7; V: TRBV5-1; D: TRBD2; size: NA; DNA: TGCGCCAGCAGCTCCACATACGGGGGGGCCGAGCACGAGCAGTACTTC; CDR3: CASSSTYGGAEHEQYF
J: TRBJ2-1; V: TRBV5-1; D: NA; size: NA; DNA: TGCGCCAGCGGAATGCAGGGCTCCTACAATGAGCAGTTCTTC; CDR3: CASGMQGSYNEQFF
J: TRBJ1-5; V: TRBV6-1; D: TRBD1; size: few; DNA: TGTGCCAGCATGGTGACAGGGAATCAGCCCCAGCATTTT; CDR3: CASMVTGNQPQHF
J: TRBJ2-7; V: TRBV27; D: NA; size: once; DNA: TGTGCCAGCAGCCCCGCCGCAGTTCCGACCTACGAGCAGTACTTC; CDR3: CASSPAAVPTYEQYF
J: TRBJ2-2; V: TRBV7-3; D: TRBD2; size: NA; DNA: TGTGCCAGCAGCCCGCGACTAGCGGGGCGTACCGGGGAGCTGTTTTTT; CDR3: CASSPRLAGRTGELFF